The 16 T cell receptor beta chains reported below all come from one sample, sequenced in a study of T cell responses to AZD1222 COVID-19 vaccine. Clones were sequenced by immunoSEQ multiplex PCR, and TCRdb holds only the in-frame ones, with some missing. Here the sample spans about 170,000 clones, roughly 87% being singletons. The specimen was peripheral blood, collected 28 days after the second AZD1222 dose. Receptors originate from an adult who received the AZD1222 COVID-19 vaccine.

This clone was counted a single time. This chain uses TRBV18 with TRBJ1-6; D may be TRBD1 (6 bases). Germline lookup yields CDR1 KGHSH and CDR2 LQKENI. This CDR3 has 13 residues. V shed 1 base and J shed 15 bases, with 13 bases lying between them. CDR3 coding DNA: TGTGCCAGCTCACCACAAGGGGGGGACCGCCTCCACTTT. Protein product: CASSPQGGDRLHF.

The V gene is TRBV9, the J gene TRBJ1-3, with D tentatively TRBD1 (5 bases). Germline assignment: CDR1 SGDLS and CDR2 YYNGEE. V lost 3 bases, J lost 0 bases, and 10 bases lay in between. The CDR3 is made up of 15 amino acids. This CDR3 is CASSARGGSGNTIYF. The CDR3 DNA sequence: TGTGCCAGCAGCGCCCGGGGGGGCTCTGGAAACACCATATATTTT.

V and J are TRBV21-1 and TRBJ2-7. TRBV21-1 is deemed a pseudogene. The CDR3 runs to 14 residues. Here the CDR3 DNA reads TGTGCCAGCAGCAACGTCCCGGAAGTTCCCGAGCAGTACTTC. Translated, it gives CASSNVPEVPEQYF.

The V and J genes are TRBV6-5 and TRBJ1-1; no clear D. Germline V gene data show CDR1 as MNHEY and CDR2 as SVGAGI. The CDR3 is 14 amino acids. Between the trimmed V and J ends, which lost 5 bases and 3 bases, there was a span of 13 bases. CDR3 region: CASSSRTHYTEAFF. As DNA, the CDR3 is TGTGCCAGCAGTAGTCGGACGCACTACACTGAAGCTTTCTTT.

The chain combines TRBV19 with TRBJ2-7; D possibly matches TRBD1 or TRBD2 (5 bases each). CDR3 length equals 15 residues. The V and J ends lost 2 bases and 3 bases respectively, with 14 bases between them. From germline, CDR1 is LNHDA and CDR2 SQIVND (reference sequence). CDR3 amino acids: CASSITWDPSYEQYF. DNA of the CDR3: TGTGCCAGTAGTATAACCTGGGACCCGAGCTACGAGCAGTACTTC.

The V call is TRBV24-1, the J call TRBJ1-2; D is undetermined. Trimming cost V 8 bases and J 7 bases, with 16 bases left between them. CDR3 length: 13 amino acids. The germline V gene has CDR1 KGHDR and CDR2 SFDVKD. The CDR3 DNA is TGTGCCACCAAGTCCAACACCGACGGTGGCTACACCTTC. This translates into CATKSNTDGGYTF.

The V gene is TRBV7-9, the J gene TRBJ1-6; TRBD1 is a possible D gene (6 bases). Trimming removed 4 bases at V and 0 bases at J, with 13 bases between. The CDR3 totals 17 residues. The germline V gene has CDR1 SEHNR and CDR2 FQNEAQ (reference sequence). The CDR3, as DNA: TGTGCCAGCAGCTCCATGGTGGGGGCCTCCTATAATTCACCCCTCCACTTT. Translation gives CASSSMVGASYNSPLHF. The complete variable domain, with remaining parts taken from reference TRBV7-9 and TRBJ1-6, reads DTGVSQNPRHKITKRGQNVTFRCDPISEHNRLYWYRQTLGQGPEFLTYFQNEAQLEKSRLLSDRFSAERPKGSFSTLEIQRTEQGDSAMYLCASSSMVGASYNSPLHFGNGTRLTVT.

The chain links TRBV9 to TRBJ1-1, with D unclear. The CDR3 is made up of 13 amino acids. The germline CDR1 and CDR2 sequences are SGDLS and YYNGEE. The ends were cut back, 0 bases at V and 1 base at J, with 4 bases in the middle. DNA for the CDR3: TGTGCCAGCAGCGTAGCCCAGAACACTGAAGCTTTCTTT. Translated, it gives CASSVAQNTEAFF.

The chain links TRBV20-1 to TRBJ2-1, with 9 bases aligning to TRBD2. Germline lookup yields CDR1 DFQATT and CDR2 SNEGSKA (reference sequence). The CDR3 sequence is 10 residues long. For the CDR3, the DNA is TGCGGCGGGGGGGACAATGAGCAGTTCTTC. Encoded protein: CGGGDNEQFF.

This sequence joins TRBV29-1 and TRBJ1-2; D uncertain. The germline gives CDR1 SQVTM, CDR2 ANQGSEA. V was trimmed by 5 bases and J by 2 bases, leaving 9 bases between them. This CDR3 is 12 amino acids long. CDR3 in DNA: TGCAGCGTTAGGACGGGGAACTATGGCTACACCTTC. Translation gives CSVRTGNYGYTF.

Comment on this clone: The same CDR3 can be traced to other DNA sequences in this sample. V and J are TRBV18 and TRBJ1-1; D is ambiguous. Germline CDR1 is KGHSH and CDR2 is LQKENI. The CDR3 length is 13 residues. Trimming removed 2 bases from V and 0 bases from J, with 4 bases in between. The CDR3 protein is CASSPELNTEAFF. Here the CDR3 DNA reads TGTGCCAGCTCACCAGAGCTGAACACTGAAGCTTTCTTT.

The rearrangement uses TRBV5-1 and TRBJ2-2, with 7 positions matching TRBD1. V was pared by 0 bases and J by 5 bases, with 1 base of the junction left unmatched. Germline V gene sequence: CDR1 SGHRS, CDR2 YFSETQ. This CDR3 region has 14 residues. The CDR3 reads CASSLGQGTGELFF. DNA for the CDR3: TGCGCCAGCAGCTTGGGACAGGGAACCGGGGAGCTGTTTTTT.

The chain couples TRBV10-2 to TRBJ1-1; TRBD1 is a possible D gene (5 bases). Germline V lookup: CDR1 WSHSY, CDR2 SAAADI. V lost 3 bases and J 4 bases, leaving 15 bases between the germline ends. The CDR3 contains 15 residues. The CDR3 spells CASSERGGLGTEAFF. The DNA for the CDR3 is TGCGCCAGCAGTGAAAGGGGCGGGTTGGGCACTGAAGCTTTCTTT.

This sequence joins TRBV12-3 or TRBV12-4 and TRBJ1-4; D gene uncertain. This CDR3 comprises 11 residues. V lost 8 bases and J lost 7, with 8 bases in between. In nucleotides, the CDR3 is TGTGCCAGCTCTCGGGGTGAAAAACTGTTTTTT. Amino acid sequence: CASSRGEKLFF.

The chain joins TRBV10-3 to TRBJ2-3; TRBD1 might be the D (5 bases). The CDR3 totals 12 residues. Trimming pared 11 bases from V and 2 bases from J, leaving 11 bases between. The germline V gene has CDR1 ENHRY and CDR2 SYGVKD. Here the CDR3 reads CASRQLTDTQYF. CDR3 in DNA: TGTGCCTCCCGACAGCTCACAGATACGCAGTATTTT.

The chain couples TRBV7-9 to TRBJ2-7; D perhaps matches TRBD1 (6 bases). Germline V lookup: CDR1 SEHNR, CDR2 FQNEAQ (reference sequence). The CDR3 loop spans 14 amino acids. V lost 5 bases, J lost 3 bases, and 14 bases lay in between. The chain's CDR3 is CASSTTGYLYEQYF. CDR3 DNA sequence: TGTGCCAGCAGCACGACAGGCTATCTCTACGAGCAGTACTTC.